This record looks at one TCR beta chain sequence and its context. Antigen specificity is unknown. The sample is drawn from a study of STAT3 mutations in large granular lymphocyte leukemia. Whole-study context: Roughly half of the longitudinally sequenced T-LGLL patients carried detectable canonical activating STAT3 mutations.

There are 13 residues in the CDR3. V shed 7 bases and J shed 7 bases, with 15 bases lying between them. CDR1 is SGHNT, CDR2 YYREEE, per germline (reference sequence). Notes on the study in general: Every T-cell large granular lymphocyte leukemia patient had at least one immunodominant TCR beta clonotype. In some patients, a small highly pathogenic clone possibly went undetected. Treatment regimens differed across patients between samplings.

Produced via immunoSEQ multiplex PCR; TCRdb's table is partial and in-frame only. The sample consists of tens of thousands of clones, about 95% of them appearing once. The sample taken for sequencing was peripheral blood mononuclear cells. The TCR originated in a man aged 40-49 years with T-cell large granular lymphocyte leukemia. Some clones in this sample may be carry-over from other donors' samples. V and J are TRBV5-4 and TRBJ2-1; D remains ambiguous. The CDR3 DNA reads as TGTGCCAGCTGCAACACTGCGTGGAATGAGCAGTTCTTC. It yields the protein CASCNTAWNEQFF.